This passage covers 21 T cell receptor beta chains from one sample sequenced in a study of regulatory T cells in long-lasting Graves disease (dated by TCRdb to the early 2020s). What the time point label conveys for this sample: newly diagnosed GD, antithyroid drugs for less than 3 months. For both TCR sequencing and RNA sequencing, RNA was extracted from PBMCs in TRIzol. Receptor amplification or capture employed multiplex PCR. Reads for this sample came from an Illumina HiSeq 4000. TCR beta libraries were built with iRepertoire HTBI primers and Arm-PCR amplification of CDR3 regions. TCRdb's own reprocessing of the public reads used fastp at Q25 and MiXCR and kept productive beta chains. Identical CDR3 proteins give one entry, which carries the most common genes and DNA. The sample table records about 540,000 distinct CDR3 sequences; roughly 12% of these occur just once. The ten largest clones take up roughly a tenth of the sample.

The data were also submitted as part of a second study, on T cells in Graves' hyperthyroidism and ophthalmopathy.

Sequencing was performed on peripheral blood mononuclear cells (PBMCs), taken at new diagnosis, from a patient treated with antithyroid drugs. Receptors originate from a man aged 30 to 45 with Graves disease. Donor details come from another sample of the same person, matched by shared clones.

Many counts were recorded for this clonotype. V is TRBV7-9 and J is TRBJ1-1, with TRBD1 matching over 7 bases. V lost 4 bases and J lost 10; bases outside the gene matches: 18. Germline CDR1 SEHNR, CDR2 FQNEAQ (reference sequence). The CDR3 totals 16 residues. CDR3 nucleotide sequence: TGTGCCAGCAGCTCTGCTGGGGTCGACAGGGTTAAGGGAGCTTTCTTT. Amino acids: CASSSAGVDRVKGAFF.

Notes on this clonotype: Since the CDR3 does not end with the conserved phenylalanine or tryptophan, this likely comes from a read error. The CDR3 coding sequence is TGTGCCAGCAGTGGGGGGACAGTTCGCGTAGCAGATACGCAGTATCTT. Translating it yields CASSGGTVRVADTQYL. The V and J genes are TRBV6-1 and TRBJ2-3, with 7 bases identical to TRBD1. The CDR3 contains 16 residues. Germline trimming cut 4 bases from V and 4 bases from J; bases unmatched to any gene: 11. Germline V gene data show CDR1 as MNHNS and CDR2 as SASEGT.

This clonotype was seen repeatedly, ten times or more. V usage is TRBV6-1 and J usage is TRBJ1-1, with a tentative D call TRBD1 (5 bases). Trimming took off 4 bases at V and 4 bases at J, with 7 bases between the two ends. Germline CDR1 is MNHNS and CDR2 is SASEGT. CDR3 size: 12 residues. CDR3 sequence: CASSGTRTEAFF. The CDR3 DNA reads TGTGCCAGCAGTGGGACACGCACTGAAGCTTTCTTT.

This clonotype was seen many times. The chain couples TRBV27 to TRBJ2-7; unclear D gene. The germline gives CDR1 MNHEY, CDR2 SMNVEV (reference sequence). Deletions cut 2 bases from V and 3 bases from J, with 11 bases between. The CDR3 spans 14 residues. The CDR3 bases are TGTGCCAGCAGTTTAACTGCCCCTGGCTACGAGCAGTACTTC. Encoded protein: CASSLTAPGYEQYF.

The chain is built from TRBV3-1 and TRBJ2-5; no firm D call. This CDR3 region has 15 residues. The germline CDR1 and CDR2 sequences are LGHDT and YNNKEL (reference sequence). V was clipped by 1 base and J by 5 bases, with 14 bases between them. This CDR3 is CASSQAMIPPETQYF. The CDR3 bases are TGTGCCAGCAGCCAAGCTATGATCCCCCCTGAGACCCAGTACTTC.

The V call is TRBV3-1, the J call TRBJ2-7, with TRBD2 matching over 8 bases. V shed 5 bases and J 6 bases; nucleotides not matched to a gene: 6. Per the germline V gene, CDR1 is LGHDT and CDR2 is YNNKEL (reference sequence). The CDR3 has 13 residues. CDR3: CASSMQRGREQYF. CDR3 in DNA: TGTGCCAGCAGCATGCAGCGGGGGCGCGAGCAGTACTTC.

This clonotype appeared many times. CDR3 bases: TGTGCCACCACAGGGATCCCAGATACGCAGTATTTT. This encodes CATTGIPDTQYF. The chain joins TRBV2 to TRBJ2-3, with TRBD1 as a possible D gene (6 bases). CDR1 and CDR2 (germline): SNHLY, FYNNEI. The V end was cut by 10 bases, the J end by 4 bases, with 12 bases between. The CDR3 totals 12 residues. The variable domain in full, completed from reference TRBV2 and TRBJ2-3, reads EPEVTQTPSHQVTQMGQEVILRCVPISNHLYFYWYRQILGQKVEFLVSFYNNEISEKSEIFDDQFSVERPDGSNFTLKIRSTKLEDSAMYFCATTGIPDTQYFGPGTRLTVL.

This clonotype was seen ten or more times. The rearrangement links TRBV27 to TRBJ2-7; 10 bases fit TRBD2. V trimming: 7 bases; J trimming: 5 bases; junction bases outside the gene matches: 8. Germline CDR1 MNHEY, CDR2 SMNVEV (reference sequence). The CDR3 sequence is 14 residues long. Written as DNA, the CDR3 is TGTGCCAGCAACCCTAGCGGGAGTAAGAACGAGCAGTACTTC. Its protein is CASNPSGSKNEQYF.

This clonotype came up many times. V usage is TRBV10-1 and J usage is TRBJ2-3; 7 nucleotides match TRBD2. The CDR3 has 16 residues. The germline gives CDR1 WNHNN, CDR2 SYGVQD (reference sequence). Trimming at V came to 2 bases and at J to 2 bases, leaving 7 bases not matched to a gene. The CDR3 DNA reads TGCGCCAGCAGTGAGAGGTTGGGAGGGCCCACAGATACGCAGTATTTT. Translating it yields CASSERLGGPTDTQYF.

This clonotype was observed many times. The rearrangement uses TRBV10-1 and TRBJ2-1, with D possibly being TRBD2 (5 bases). The germline gives CDR1 WNHNN, CDR2 SYGVQD (reference sequence). The length of the CDR3 is 16 residues. With 8 bases removed from V and 0 bases from J, the gap between germline ends came to 17 bases. The CDR3 sequence: CASDLGTGSSYNEQFF. The CDR3 DNA follows: TGCGCCAGCGACCTTGGAACGGGAAGCTCCTACAATGAGCAGTTCTTC.

This clonotype has at least ten counts. This chain connects TRBV5-1 to TRBJ2-7; D is perhaps TRBD2 (6 bases). V was clipped by 6 bases and J by 5 bases, with 21 bases between them. The CDR3 totals 15 residues. Germline assignment: CDR1 SGHRS and CDR2 YFSETQ. The CDR3 region is CASTKRGGPFDEQYF. DNA for the CDR3: TGCGCCAGCACAAAACGCGGAGGGCCTTTTGACGAGCAGTACTTC.

This clonotype was counted ten times or more. The chain recombines TRBV10-2 with TRBJ2-7; a weak D match, TRBD1 (6 bases). Trimming took off 7 bases at V and 6 bases at J, with 19 bases between the two ends. CDR3 length: 14 amino acids. Germline V gives CDR1 WSHSY, CDR2 SAAADI. CDR3 sequence reads: CASTTQGPLGEQYF. In DNA, the CDR3 is TGCGCCAGCACCACCCAGGGGCCCTTGGGCGAGCAGTACTTC.

J is TRBJ2-1 and V is TRBV7-3; 8 bases line up with TRBD2. Germline V gene lookup returns CDR1 SGHTA and CDR2 FQGTGA. V was pared by 5 bases and J by 10 bases, with 7 bases of the junction left unmatched. The CDR3 length is 13 residues. DNA for the CDR3: TGTGCCAGCAGCCGTCCGCCTAGCGGGGAGCAGTTCTTC. This gives the protein CASSRPPSGEQFF.

This clonotype occurred many times. V and J are TRBV7-8 and TRBJ1-1; D unresolved. The V end lost 1 base, the J end lost 4 bases, and 7 bases lay between the germline ends. The CDR3 covers 13 residues. From germline, CDR1 is SGHVS and CDR2 FQNEAQ. The CDR3 bases are TGTGCCAGCAGCTTAGGGTTGGCCACTGAAGCTTTCTTT. This encodes CASSLGLATEAFF.

This clonotype has ten or more counts. The chain couples TRBV5-1 to TRBJ2-1; D might be TRBD2 (5 bases). Between the trimmed V and J ends, which lost 4 bases and 9 bases, there was a span of 17 bases. Germline loops: CDR1 SGHRS, CDR2 YFSETQ. The length of the CDR3 is 14 residues. The CDR3 nucleotides read TGCGCCAGCAGCAAAGCGAGAGGGATAGGTGAGCAGTTCTTC. Amino acid sequence: CASSKARGIGEQFF.

In its sample, this clonotype was seen many times. The gene calls are TRBV20-1 and TRBJ2-5, with D maybe TRBD2 (5 bases). The CDR3 consists of 13 residues. In germline, CDR1 is DFQATT, CDR2 SNEGSKA (reference sequence). The V end lost 3 bases, the J end lost 1 base, and 9 bases lay between the germline ends. The CDR3 loop is CSASVGVQETQYF. DNA for the CDR3: TGCAGTGCTAGTGTGGGAGTCCAAGAGACCCAGTACTTC.

As to this clonotype: One end of the junction varies from germline; a read error may be responsible. The chain joins TRBV5-4 to TRBJ2-5, with D perhaps matching TRBD2 (5 bases). Germline-derived CDR1 and CDR2 are SGHNT and YYREEE (reference sequence). The CDR3 is made up of 12 amino acids. CDR3 in amino acids: CASSVPLGPTRF. The DNA of the CDR3 is TGTGCCAGCAGCGTACCATTGGGTCCTACTAGGTTC. The full variable domain, in which reference TRBV5-4 and TRBJ2-5 provide the parts outside the CDR3, is ETGVTQSPTHLIKTRGQQVTLRCSSQSGHNTVSWYQQALGQGPQFIFQYYREEENGRGNFPPRFSGLQFPNYSSELNVNALELDDSALYLCASSVPLGPTRFGPGTRLLVL.

This clonotype was observed many times. The rearrangement uses TRBV5-1 and TRBJ2-7; the D gene is possibly TRBD2 (7 bases). V was cut by 0 bases and J by 0 bases, with 13 bases left in between. Germline lookup yields CDR1 SGHRS and CDR2 YFSETQ. The CDR3 spans 16 residues. CDR3 amino acids: CASSLAGGGSSYEQYF. CDR3 DNA sequence: TGCGCCAGCAGCTTGGCCGGGGGCGGGAGCTCCTACGAGCAGTACTTC.

A few counts support this clonotype. The CDR3 region has the DNA TGCAGTGCGAACCTGAAATTCCGCTCTGGGGCCAACGTCCTGACTTTC. Its protein is CSANLKFRSGANVLTF. The chain links TRBV20-1 to TRBJ2-6; no firm D call. Per the germline V gene, CDR1 is DFQATT and CDR2 is SNEGSKA (reference sequence). The CDR3 consists of 16 residues. V lost 6 bases and J lost 0, with 15 bases in between.

This clonotype was seen many times. This sequence joins TRBV2 and TRBJ2-1; TRBD2 agrees at 12 bases. The CDR3 has 14 residues. V lost 5 bases and J lost 9; bases outside the gene matches: 5. Germline values: CDR1 SNHLY, CDR2 FYNNEI. The CDR3 DNA follows: TGTGCCAGCAGTCGACTAGCGGGAGCGGGTGAGCAGTTCTTC. This codes for CASSRLAGAGEQFF.

The V call is TRBV5-5, the J call TRBJ1-1, with D possibly matching TRBD1 (6 bases). V shed 1 base and J shed 1 base, with 11 bases lying between them. Germline-derived CDR1 and CDR2 are SGHKS and YYEKEE (reference sequence). The CDR3 spans 15 residues. The CDR3 DNA reads TGTGCCAGCAGCTTGAGGGGGGGCGGGAACACTGAAGCTTTCTTT. It encodes CASSLRGGGNTEAFF.